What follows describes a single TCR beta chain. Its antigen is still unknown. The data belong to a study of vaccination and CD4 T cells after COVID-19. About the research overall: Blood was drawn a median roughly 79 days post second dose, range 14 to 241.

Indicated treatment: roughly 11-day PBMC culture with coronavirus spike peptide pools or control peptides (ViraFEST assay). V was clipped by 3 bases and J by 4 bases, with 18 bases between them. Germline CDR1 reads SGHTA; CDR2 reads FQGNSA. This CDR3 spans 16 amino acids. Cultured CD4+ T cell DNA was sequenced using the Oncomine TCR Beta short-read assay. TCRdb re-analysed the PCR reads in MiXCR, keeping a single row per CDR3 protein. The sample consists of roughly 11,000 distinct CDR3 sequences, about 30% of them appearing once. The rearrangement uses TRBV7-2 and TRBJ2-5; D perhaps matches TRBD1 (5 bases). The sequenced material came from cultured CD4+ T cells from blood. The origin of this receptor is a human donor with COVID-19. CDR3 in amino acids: CASSFPTVQLGETQYF. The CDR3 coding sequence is TGTGCCAGCAGCTTCCCGACAGTCCAACTGGGAGAGACCCAGTACTTC.